The present TCR beta chain was sequenced within a study of blood T cell repertoires in COVID-19. Looking at the study overall: COVID-19 samples, acute and convalescent, were from the United States, Italy and Spain. Sources were T cells, B-cell-depleted T cells, or PBMCs; the material itself was cDNA or gDNA.

V shed 3 bases and J shed 4 bases, with 12 bases lying between them. CDR3 length equals 14 residues. Germline loops: CDR1 SGHTA, CDR2 FQGNSA. Original processing notes: Researchers report that nucleated cell counts were estimated from reference gene primer amplification. TCRdb's copy holds only in-frame clones and misses some; the assay was immunoSEQ multiplex PCR. Clone size and the V and J calls come from that table; the DNA yielded D and trimming. Among 100,000 to 150,000 clones, roughly 90% were seen once, and the ten largest hold approximately 8.1%. The TCR originated in a man between 45 and 60 years old with acute or convalescent COVID-19. The chain joins TRBV7-2 to TRBJ1-1; D ambiguous. Sequencing input: peripheral blood. The CDR3 loop reads CASSLREVGTEAFF. Written as DNA, the CDR3 is TGTGCCAGCAGCTTGAGGGAAGTGGGCACTGAAGCTTTCTTT.